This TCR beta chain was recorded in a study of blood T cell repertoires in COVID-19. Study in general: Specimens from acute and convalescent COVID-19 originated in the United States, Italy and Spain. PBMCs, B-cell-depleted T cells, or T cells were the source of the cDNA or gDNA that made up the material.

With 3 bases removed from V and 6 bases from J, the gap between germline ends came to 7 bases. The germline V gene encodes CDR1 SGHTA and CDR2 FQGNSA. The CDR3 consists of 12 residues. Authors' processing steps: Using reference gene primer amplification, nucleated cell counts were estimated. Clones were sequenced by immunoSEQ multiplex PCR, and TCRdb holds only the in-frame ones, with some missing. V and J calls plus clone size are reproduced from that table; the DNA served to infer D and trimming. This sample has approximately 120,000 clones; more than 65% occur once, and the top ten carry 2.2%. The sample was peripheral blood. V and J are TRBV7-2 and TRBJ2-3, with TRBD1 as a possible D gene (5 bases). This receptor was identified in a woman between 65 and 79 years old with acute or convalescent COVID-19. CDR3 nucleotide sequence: TGTGCCAGCAGCTTTCCAGGGGATACGCAGTATTTT. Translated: CASSFPGDTQYF.